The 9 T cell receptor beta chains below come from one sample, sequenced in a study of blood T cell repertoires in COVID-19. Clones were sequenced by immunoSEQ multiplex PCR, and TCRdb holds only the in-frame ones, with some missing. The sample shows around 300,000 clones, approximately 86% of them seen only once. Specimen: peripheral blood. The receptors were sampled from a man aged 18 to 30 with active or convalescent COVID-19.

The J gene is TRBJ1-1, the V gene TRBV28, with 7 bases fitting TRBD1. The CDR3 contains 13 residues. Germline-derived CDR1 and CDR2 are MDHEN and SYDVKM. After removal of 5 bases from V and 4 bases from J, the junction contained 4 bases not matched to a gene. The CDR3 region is CASSLTGLTEAFF. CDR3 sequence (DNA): TGTGCCAGCAGTCTGACAGGGCTCACTGAAGCTTTCTTT.

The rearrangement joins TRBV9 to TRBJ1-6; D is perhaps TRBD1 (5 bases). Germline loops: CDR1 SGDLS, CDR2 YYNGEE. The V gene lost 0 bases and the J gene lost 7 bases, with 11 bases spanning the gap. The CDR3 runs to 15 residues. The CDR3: CASSVVSGPNSPLHF. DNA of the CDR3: TGTGCCAGCAGCGTAGTATCAGGGCCAAATTCACCCCTCCACTTT.

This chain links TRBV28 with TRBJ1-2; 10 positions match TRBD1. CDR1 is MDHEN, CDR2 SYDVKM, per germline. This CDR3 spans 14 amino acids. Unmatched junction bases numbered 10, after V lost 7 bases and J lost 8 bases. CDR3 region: CASTVGQGVGGYTF. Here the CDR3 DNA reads TGTGCCAGCACCGTCGGACAGGGGGTGGGAGGCTACACCTTC.

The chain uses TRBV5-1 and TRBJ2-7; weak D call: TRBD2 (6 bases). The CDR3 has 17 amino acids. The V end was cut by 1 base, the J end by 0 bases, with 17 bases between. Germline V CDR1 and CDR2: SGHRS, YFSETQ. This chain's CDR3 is CASSLRDGGPRSYEQYF. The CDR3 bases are TGCGCCAGCAGCTTGAGAGATGGAGGGCCACGCTCCTACGAGCAGTACTTC.

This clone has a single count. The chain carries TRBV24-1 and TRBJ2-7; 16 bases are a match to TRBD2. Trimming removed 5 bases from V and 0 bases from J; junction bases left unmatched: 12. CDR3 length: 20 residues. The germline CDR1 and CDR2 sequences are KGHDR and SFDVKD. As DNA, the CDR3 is TGTGCCACCAGTGGCCCTGGGACTAGCGGGAGGGCCAACAGCTCCTACGAGCAGTACTTC. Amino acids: CATSGPGTSGRANSSYEQYF.

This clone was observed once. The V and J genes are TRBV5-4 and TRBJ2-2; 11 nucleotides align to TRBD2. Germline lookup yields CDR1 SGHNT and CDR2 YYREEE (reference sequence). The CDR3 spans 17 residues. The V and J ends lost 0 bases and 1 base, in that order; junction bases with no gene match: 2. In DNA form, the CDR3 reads TGTGCCAGCAGCTTGGCTGGACTAGCGGGGAACACCGGGGAGCTGTTTTTT. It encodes CASSLAGLAGNTGELFF. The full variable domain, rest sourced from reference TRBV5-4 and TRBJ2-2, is ETGVTQSPTHLIKTRGQQVTLRCSSQSGHNTVSWYQQALGQGPQFIFQYYREEENGRGNFPPRFSGLQFPNYSSELNVNALELDDSALYLCASSLAGLAGNTGELFFGEGSRLTVL.

CDR3 sequence (DNA): TGTGCCAGCAGTTACTCGACGCTAGCGGGGAACACAGATACGCAGTATTTT. It specifies CASSYSTLAGNTDTQYF. J is TRBJ2-3 and V is TRBV6-2 or TRBV6-3, with 9 bases lining up with TRBD2. This CDR3 is 17 amino acids long. Losses at the gene ends were 0 bases for V and 2 bases for J; bases not matched to a gene: 6. Germline CDR1 is MNHEY and CDR2 is SVGEGT.

The chain's CDR3 is CASSLTDRETSLYF. The CDR3 coding sequence is TGTGCCAGCAGCTTAACGGACAGAGAGACAAGTCTGTACTTC. This sequence joins TRBV7-8 and TRBJ2-7; TRBD1 is a possible D gene (6 bases). Germline CDR1 is SGHVS and CDR2 is FQNEAQ. This CDR3 has 14 amino acids. Trimming shortened V by 2 bases and J by 12 bases, and 20 bases separated the two germline ends.

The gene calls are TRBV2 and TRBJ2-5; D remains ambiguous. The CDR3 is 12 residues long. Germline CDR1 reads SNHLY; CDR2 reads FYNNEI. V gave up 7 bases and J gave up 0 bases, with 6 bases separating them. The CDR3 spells CASKSDQETQYF. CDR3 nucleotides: TGTGCCAGCAAGTCAGACCAAGAGACCCAGTACTTC.